The 21 T cell receptor beta chains below all came from one sample that was sequenced in a study of cytomegalovirus exposure and HLA in healthy donors. PCR involved 60 Vbeta and 13 Jbeta primers. Method: immunoSEQ multiplex PCR; TCRdb's copy keeps in-frame clones and lacks some. The repertoire holds roughly 100,000 clones, 60% to 80% seen once, with 3.2% in the top ten. The sequenced sample was PBMCs. The receptors originated from a man aged 25 to 45 in good health and CMV-seronegative.

This sequence joins TRBV7-9 and TRBJ2-2; 11 bases are shared with TRBD2. The V segment lost 5 bases and the J segment 4 bases; nucleotides outside the gene matches: 12. CDR3 length equals 18 residues. The germline gives CDR1 SEHNR, CDR2 FQNEAQ (reference sequence). This chain's CDR3 is CASSPPSGRTGGTGELFF. DNA of the CDR3: TGTGCCAGCAGCCCGCCTAGCGGGAGGACCGGGGGCACCGGGGAGCTGTTTTTT.

The rearrangement links TRBV28 to TRBJ1-5; the D is unclear. The length of the CDR3 is 15 residues. Trimming removed 2 bases at V and 5 bases at J, with 13 bases between. Germline V lookup: CDR1 MDHEN, CDR2 SYDVKM. CDR3 nucleotide sequence: TGTGCCAGCAGTTTACGGCCACTCCGGGATCAGCCCCAGCATTTT. Translating gives CASSLRPLRDQPQHF.

CDR3 sequence reads: CASSLGPGTGNTIYF. The CDR3 DNA is TGTGCCAGCAGCTTAGGTCCCGGGACAGGAAACACCATATATTTT. The V gene is TRBV7-2, the J gene TRBJ1-3; tentative D call: TRBD1 (6 bases). Germline V gene sequence: CDR1 SGHTA, CDR2 FQGNSA. Trimming removed 1 base from V and 4 bases from J, with 11 bases in between. The CDR3 spans 15 residues.

This clone was counted a few times. The chain carries TRBV5-6 and TRBJ2-3; D gene unclear. Looked up from germline, CDR1 is SGHDT and CDR2 is YYEEEE. The CDR3 contains 14 residues. V was clipped by 3 bases and J by 2 bases, with 10 bases between them. CDR3 sequence reads: CASSSLLFTDTQYF. For the CDR3, the DNA is TGTGCCAGCAGCTCCCTTTTGTTCACAGATACGCAGTATTTT.

The chain employs TRBV25-1 and TRBJ1-2; 7 nucleotides align to TRBD1. V lost 3 bases and J lost 8; bases outside the gene matches: 6. This CDR3 has 13 residues. Germline CDR1 is MGHDK and CDR2 is SYGVNS. CDR3 nucleotide sequence: TGTGCCAGCAGTGAGGCAGGGGGTTTCGGCTACACCTTC. Translation gives CASSEAGGFGYTF.

The rearrangement joins TRBV6-1 to TRBJ1-2; 7 nucleotides agree with TRBD1. Germline lookup yields CDR1 MNHNS and CDR2 SASEGT. The CDR3 covers 15 residues. After removal of 7 bases from V and 2 bases from J, the junction contained 10 bases not matched to a gene. The CDR3 nucleotides are TGTGCCAGCACCTCCGGGACAGACGAAAACTATGGCTACACCTTC. It encodes CASTSGTDENYGYTF.

This sequence joins TRBV27 and TRBJ2-7; no reliable D call. The germline CDR1 and CDR2 sequences are MNHEY and SMNVEV (reference sequence). The CDR3 has 13 residues. The germline V and J ends were trimmed by 5 bases and 2 bases, with 10 bases remaining between them. CDR3 in amino acids: CASSPTSAYEQYF. As DNA, the CDR3 is TGTGCCAGCAGTCCCACCTCGGCCTACGAGCAGTACTTC.

The chain recombines TRBV28 with TRBJ2-7; tentative D call: TRBD2 (7 bases). V gave up 5 bases and J gave up 5 bases, with 25 bases separating them. CDR1 MDHEN and CDR2 SYDVKM come from the germline V gene. This CDR3 is 17 amino acids long. CDR3 DNA sequence: TGTGCCAGCAGTACCCCGTGGGGGGGCTTAAGGAAGGACGAGCAGTACTTC. Its protein product is CASSTPWGGLRKDEQYF.

The V call is TRBV5-1, the J call TRBJ2-7, with 8 positions matching TRBD1. Looked up from germline, CDR1 is SGHRS and CDR2 is YFSETQ. The CDR3 loop spans 18 amino acids. The J segment lost 0 bases and the V segment lost 0 bases, leaving 11 bases of the junction unmatched. DNA for the CDR3: TGCGCCAGCAGCTTGGGAGGACAGGGAAGAGGGGTCTCCTACGAGCAGTACTTC. Its translation: CASSLGGQGRGVSYEQYF. The complete variable domain, with remaining parts taken from reference TRBV5-1 and TRBJ2-7, reads KAGVTQTPRYLIKTRGQQVTLSCSPISGHRSVSWYQQTPGQGLQFLFEYFSETQRNKGNFPGRFSGRQFSNSRSEMNVSTLELGDSALYLCASSLGGQGRGVSYEQYFGPGTRLTVT.

This clone was seen a single time. The rearrangement uses TRBV19 and TRBJ1-3; D is ambiguous. Per the germline V gene, CDR1 is LNHDA and CDR2 is SQIVND (reference sequence). Trimming shortened V by 6 bases and J by 4 bases, and 4 bases separated the two germline ends. The CDR3 runs to 11 residues. CDR3 sequence: CASSLGNTIYF. CDR3 in DNA: TGTGCCAGTAGCCTAGGAAACACCATATATTTT.

This clone occurred a few times. This sequence joins TRBV15 and TRBJ2-1; the D is unclear. From germline, CDR1 is LNHNV and CDR2 YYDKDF (reference sequence). Trimming cost V 4 bases and J 6 bases, with 13 bases left between them. This CDR3 is built from 14 residues. The CDR3 DNA is TGTGCCACCAGCACCGACCGATACAGCAATGAGCAGTTCTTC. Protein: CATSTDRYSNEQFF. Full variable domain (rest looked up from reference TRBV15 and TRBJ2-1): DAMVIQNPRYQVTQFGKPVTLSCSQTLNHNVMYWYQQKSSQAPKLLFHYYDKDFNNEADTPDNFQSRRPNTSFCFLDIRSPGLGDTAMYLCATSTDRYSNEQFFGPGTRLTVL.

This clone was observed a few times. The chain employs TRBV5-1 and TRBJ1-6; D not certain. The CDR3 extends over 16 amino acids. V was trimmed by 3 bases and J by 8 bases, leaving 18 bases between them. The germline V gene has CDR1 SGHRS and CDR2 YFSETQ. As DNA, the CDR3 is TGCGCCAGCAGCTCCTCCGCGGGAGGCCCCGATTCACCCCTCCACTTT. Translated, it gives CASSSSAGGPDSPLHF. Looking up the rest from reference TRBV5-1 and TRBJ1-6 gives the full variable domain: KAGVTQTPRYLIKTRGQQVTLSCSPISGHRSVSWYQQTPGQGLQFLFEYFSETQRNKGNFPGRFSGRQFSNSRSEMNVSTLELGDSALYLCASSSSAGGPDSPLHFGNGTRLTVT.

This sequence joins TRBV5-1 and TRBJ2-1; TRBD1 might be the D (6 bases). Germline CDR1 is SGHRS and CDR2 is YFSETQ. There are 14 residues in the CDR3. The V and J ends lost 1 base and 6 bases respectively, with 11 bases between them. CDR3 sequence reads: CASSLLAGVNEQFF. CDR3 coding DNA: TGCGCCAGCAGCTTGCTCGCAGGGGTCAATGAGCAGTTCTTC. The full variable domain, its missing parts supplied by reference TRBV5-1 and TRBJ2-1, is KAGVTQTPRYLIKTRGQQVTLSCSPISGHRSVSWYQQTPGQGLQFLFEYFSETQRNKGNFPGRFSGRQFSNSRSEMNVSTLELGDSALYLCASSLLAGVNEQFFGPGTRLTVL.

The chain carries TRBV7-9 and TRBJ2-6; 7 bases agree with TRBD1. V gave up 5 bases and J gave up 0 bases; unmatched junction bases: 4. The CDR3 sequence is 16 residues long. Germline CDR1 and CDR2: SEHNR and FQNEAQ (reference sequence). In nucleotides, the CDR3 is TGTGCCAGCAGCACTTACAGGGGCTCTGGGGCCAACGTCCTGACTTTC. Protein: CASSTYRGSGANVLTF.

The rearrangement joins TRBV2 to TRBJ1-5; tentatively, D is TRBD1 (6 bases). Trimming cost V 5 bases and J 6 bases, with 11 bases left between them. Germline values: CDR1 SNHLY, CDR2 FYNNEI. This CDR3 has 13 amino acids. DNA for the CDR3: TGTGCCAGCAGTAATTTACAGGGTCAGCCCCAGCATTTT. Its translation: CASSNLQGQPQHF.

V and J are TRBV4-1 and TRBJ2-5, with D tentatively TRBD2 (6 bases). The CDR3 consists of 16 residues. CDR1 MGHRA and CDR2 YSYEKL come from the germline V gene. V was pared by 0 bases and J by 4 bases, with 15 bases between. In DNA form, the CDR3 reads TGCGCCAGCAGCCAAGACCGGACACAGCGGGTAGAGACCCAGTACTTC. This translates into CASSQDRTQRVETQYF.

V and J are TRBV4-2 and TRBJ2-4; D is unresolved. Looked up from germline, CDR1 is LGHNA and CDR2 is YNFKEQ. The CDR3 length is 14 residues. V lost 1 base to trimming and J lost 7 bases, with 11 bases between them. The CDR3 coding sequence is TGTGCCAGCAGCCAAGTTTTAAATCGGAACATTCAGTACTTC. This gives the protein CASSQVLNRNIQYF.

The V and J genes are TRBV11-3 and TRBJ2-3; possibly TRBD2 for D (5 bases). Trimming cost V 3 bases and J 0 bases, with 10 bases left between them. Germline V gives CDR1 SGHNT, CDR2 YENEEA. There are 15 residues in the CDR3. CDR3 sequence (DNA): TGTGCCAGCAGCTTGGAGGTAACTAGCACAGATACGCAGTATTTT. Its protein product is CASSLEVTSTDTQYF.

The J gene is TRBJ2-7, the V gene TRBV7-2, with 9 bases fitting TRBD1. The V and J ends lost 3 bases and 3 bases, in that order; junction bases with no gene match: 6. CDR1 is SGHTA and CDR2 is FQGNSA in the germline V gene. The CDR3 runs to 15 residues. The CDR3 DNA is TGTGCCAGCAGCTTGGACAGGGGTTTTTTCTACGAGCAGTACTTC. Translated, it gives CASSLDRGFFYEQYF.

The chain couples TRBV7-2 to TRBJ1-1; D gene uncertain. The V gene's germline CDR1 is SGHTA and CDR2 FQGNSA. The CDR3 runs to 13 residues. Trimming shortened V by 8 bases and J by 0 bases, and 10 bases separated the two germline ends. CDR3 coding DNA: TGTGCCAGCCAACGAGTCATGAACACTGAAGCTTTCTTT. Translation: CASQRVMNTEAFF.

This clone was picked up one time. As DNA, the CDR3 is TGTGCCAGCAGCCCCGATTTACTCGGGGATACGCAGTATTTT. Amino acids: CASSPDLLGDTQYF. V usage is TRBV6-5 and J usage is TRBJ2-3; D uncertain. Per the germline V gene, CDR1 is MNHEY and CDR2 is SVGAGI. The CDR3 extends over 14 amino acids. V was pared by 6 bases and J by 6 bases, with 16 bases between.